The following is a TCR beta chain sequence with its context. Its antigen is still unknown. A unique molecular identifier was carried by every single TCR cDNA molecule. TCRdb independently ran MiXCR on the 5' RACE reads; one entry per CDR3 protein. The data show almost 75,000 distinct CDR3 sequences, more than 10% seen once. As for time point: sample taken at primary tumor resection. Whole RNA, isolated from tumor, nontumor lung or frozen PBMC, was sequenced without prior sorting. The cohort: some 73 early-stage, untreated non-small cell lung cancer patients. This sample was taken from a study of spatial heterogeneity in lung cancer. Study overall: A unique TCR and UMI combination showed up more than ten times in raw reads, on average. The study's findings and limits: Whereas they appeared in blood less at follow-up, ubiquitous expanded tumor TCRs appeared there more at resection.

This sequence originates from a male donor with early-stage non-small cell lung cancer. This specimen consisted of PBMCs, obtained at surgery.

CDR3 sequence: CASSEEGTDEQYF. CDR3 nucleotides: TGTGCCAGCAGTGAAGAAGGGACAGACGAGCAGTACTTC. The chain has TRBV6-1 and TRBJ2-7, with 7 bases lining up with TRBD1. After removal of 1 base from V and 5 bases from J, the junction contained 2 bases not matched to a gene. In germline, CDR1 is MNHNS, CDR2 SASEGT. This CDR3 has 13 amino acids.